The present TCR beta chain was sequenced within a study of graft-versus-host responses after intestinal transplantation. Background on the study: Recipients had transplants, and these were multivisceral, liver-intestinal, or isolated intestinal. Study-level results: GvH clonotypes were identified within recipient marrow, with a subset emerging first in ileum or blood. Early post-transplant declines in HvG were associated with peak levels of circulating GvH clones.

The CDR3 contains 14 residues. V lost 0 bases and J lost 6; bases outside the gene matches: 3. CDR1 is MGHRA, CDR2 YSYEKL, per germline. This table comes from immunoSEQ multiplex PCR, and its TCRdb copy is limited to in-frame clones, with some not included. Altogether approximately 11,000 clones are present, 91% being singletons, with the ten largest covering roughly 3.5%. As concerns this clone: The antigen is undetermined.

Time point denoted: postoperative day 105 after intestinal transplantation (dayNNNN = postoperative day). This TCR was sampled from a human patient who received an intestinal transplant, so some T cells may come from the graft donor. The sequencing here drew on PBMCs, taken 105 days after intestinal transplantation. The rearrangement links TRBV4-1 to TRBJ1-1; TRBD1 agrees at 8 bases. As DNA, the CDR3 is TGCGCCAGCAGCCAAGAATCACAGGGGGCTGAAGCTTTCTTT. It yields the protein CASSQESQGAEAFF.